These 20 T cell receptor beta chains were sequenced from one sample in a study of OX40 agonist ivuxolimab in advanced cancers. Profiled with immunoSEQ multiplex PCR; TCRdb holds only in-frame clones, not every one. The table includes under 20,000 clones, 74% detected once. The input for sequencing was CD4+ or CD8+ T cells sorted from blood, taken in a trial of the OX40 agonist ivuxolimab. All receptors come from an adult with an advanced solid tumor such as melanoma, head and neck, liver or kidney cancer.

The table lists this clone with a few counts. The chain recombines TRBV2 with TRBJ2-7, with 12 bases that match TRBD2. The germline gives CDR1 SNHLY, CDR2 FYNNEI. V lost 6 bases, J lost 4 bases, and 7 bases stayed unmatched. The CDR3 covers 15 residues. The chain's CDR3 is CASRPTSGRTYEQYF. The CDR3 nucleotides are TGTGCCAGCAGGCCCACTAGCGGGAGGACGTACGAGCAGTACTTC.

Note on this clone: Being one base from a much bigger clone, this may be a read error. This same CDR3 is encoded by further DNA sequences in the sample. The chain is built from TRBV11-2 and TRBJ1-1, with D tentatively TRBD1 (5 bases). This CDR3 spans 15 amino acids. Per the germline V gene, CDR1 is SGHAT and CDR2 is FQNNGV. The CDR3 DNA reads TGTGCCAGCAGCCCCGCAAGGGGAGCGGACACTGAGGCTTTCTTT. Encoded protein: CASSPARGADTEAFF.

This chain connects TRBV5-6 to TRBJ1-3; D is ambiguous. The CDR3 runs 15 residues. Germline values: CDR1 SGHDT, CDR2 YYEEEE. Trimming shortened V by 2 bases and J by 0 bases, and 9 bases separated the two germline ends. The CDR3 region is CASSFGSSSGNTIYF. The CDR3 bases are TGTGCCAGCAGCTTTGGGAGCAGCTCTGGAAACACCATATATTTT.

J is TRBJ2-1 and V is TRBV19; D not certain. CDR1 LNHDA and CDR2 SQIVND come from the germline V gene (reference sequence). CDR3 size: 13 residues. V lost 10 bases and J lost 8, with 18 bases in between. The CDR3 nucleotides read TGTGCCACCAAGGACGGCCCTAGAGATGAGCAGTTCTTC. Amino acids: CATKDGPRDEQFF.

This clone was seen only a few times. Here the CDR3 DNA reads TGTGCCAGCAGTGAGCGGGGGTTAACTGAAGCTTTCTTT. Translated: CASSERGLTEAFF. The chain recombines TRBV2 with TRBJ1-1, with D perhaps matching TRBD1 (5 bases). The V gene lost 3 bases and the J gene lost 5 bases, with 10 bases spanning the gap. Germline loops: CDR1 SNHLY, CDR2 FYNNEI. This CDR3 is 13 amino acids long.

The V and J genes are TRBV6-1 and TRBJ2-1, with D hard to call. V gave up 5 bases and J gave up 5 bases, with 7 bases separating them. CDR1 and CDR2 from the germline V gene are MNHNS and SASEGT. This CDR3 has 12 residues. The CDR3 loop reads CASSWYNNEQFF. The CDR3 bases are TGTGCCAGCAGTTGGTACAACAATGAGCAGTTCTTC.

This sequence joins TRBV4-1 and TRBJ2-7; 9 positions match TRBD1. The trim removed 3 bases at V and 2 bases at J, leaving 5 bases unmatched. CDR3 length: 15 residues. CDR1 MGHRA and CDR2 YSYEKL come from the germline V gene. The CDR3 nucleotides are TGCGCCAGCAGCCAGGTGGGACAGGGTCCCTACGAGCAGTACTTC. It codes for CASSQVGQGPYEQYF.

This clone appeared a few times. The chain joins TRBV28 to TRBJ2-1, with 7 bases fitting TRBD2. Germline V CDR1 and CDR2: MDHEN, SYDVKM. The CDR3 covers 15 residues. The junction had 10 bases not matched to a gene; V was cut back by 8 bases and J by 3 bases. The CDR3 is CASRKSSGHYNEQFF. CDR3 nucleotide sequence: TGTGCCAGCCGGAAGAGTAGCGGGCACTACAATGAGCAGTTCTTC.

This clone has only one observation. The chain's CDR3 is CSVFLGDRMNTEAFF. The CDR3 DNA sequence: TGCAGCGTTTTCCTGGGCGACAGGATGAACACTGAAGCTTTCTTT. The V call is TRBV29-1, the J call TRBJ1-1; TRBD1 is a possible D gene (6 bases). The germline gives CDR1 SQVTM, CDR2 ANQGSEA. The CDR3 sequence is 15 residues long. V dropped 5 bases and J dropped 0 bases, with 16 bases sitting between them.

V usage is TRBV5-6 and J usage is TRBJ2-5; 9 nucleotides match TRBD1. With 1 base clipped from V and 5 bases from J, the junction kept 6 bases outside the gene matches. CDR3 length: 15 residues. The germline gives CDR1 SGHDT, CDR2 YYEEEE. The CDR3 coding sequence is TGTGCCAGCAGCTTGAAACAGGGGGCTAGGGAGACCCAGTACTTC. It translates to CASSLKQGARETQYF.

There are a few counts of this clone. The chain uses TRBV7-9 and TRBJ2-7; TRBD1 aligns across 7 bases. The CDR3 consists of 15 residues. Germline V gene sequence: CDR1 SEHNR, CDR2 FQNEAQ (reference sequence). Trimming took 1 base from V and 7 from J; bases not matched to a gene: 10. The CDR3 nucleotides read TGTGCCAGCAGCTTAGAAAGACAGGGACGAAGGGAGCAGTACTTC. It translates to CASSLERQGRREQYF.

This clone came up a few times. The rearrangement links TRBV5-1 to TRBJ1-5, with 7 nucleotides matching TRBD1. Germline trimming cut 0 bases from V and 5 bases from J; bases unmatched to any gene: 2. The CDR3 is made up of 14 amino acids. The germline V gene encodes CDR1 SGHRS and CDR2 YFSETQ. This chain's CDR3 is CASSLGQGDQPQHF. In DNA form, the CDR3 reads TGCGCCAGCAGCTTGGGACAGGGTGATCAGCCCCAGCATTTT.

The V and J genes are TRBV28 and TRBJ2-7; TRBD2 matches at 12 bases. This CDR3 is 15 amino acids long. Germline trimming cut 4 bases from V and 4 bases from J; bases unmatched to any gene: 5. Germline V gene data show CDR1 as MDHEN and CDR2 as SYDVKM. CDR3 sequence: CASSWLAGGGYEQYF. CDR3 DNA sequence: TGTGCCAGCAGTTGGCTAGCGGGAGGGGGATACGAGCAGTACTTC. Filled out from reference TRBV28 and TRBJ2-7, the complete variable domain reads DVKVTQSSRYLVKRTGEKVFLECVQDMDHENMFWYRQDPGLGLRLIYFSYDVKMKEKGDIPEGYSVSREKKERFSLILESASTNQTSMYLCASSWLAGGGYEQYFGPGTRLTVT.

V is TRBV28 and J is TRBJ1-6; maybe TRBD1 (5 bases). Germline V CDR1 and CDR2: MDHEN, SYDVKM. This CDR3 has 14 residues. V was trimmed by 3 bases and J by 10 bases, leaving 13 bases between them. This CDR3 reads CASSFPGRGSPLHF. The CDR3 DNA sequence: TGTGCCAGCAGTTTCCCCGGACGGGGCTCACCCCTCCACTTT.

J is TRBJ2-7 and V is TRBV5-6; possibly TRBD1 or TRBD2 for D (6 bases each). The CDR3 totals 14 residues. The V end lost 3 bases, the J end lost 4 bases, and 14 bases lay between the germline ends. Germline CDR1 reads SGHDT; CDR2 reads YYEEEE. CDR3 coding DNA: TGTGCCAGCAGCTGGGGCCCGGGGGCTTACGAGCAGTACTTC. This encodes CASSWGPGAYEQYF.

The chain joins TRBV19 to TRBJ1-5; D remains unclear. The CDR3 is 19 residues long. The germline V and J ends were trimmed by 8 bases and 0 bases, with 26 bases remaining between them. The germline V gene has CDR1 LNHDA and CDR2 SQIVND (reference sequence). The CDR3 DNA reads TGTGCCAGTCCCCATTTGGAAGCGGAGGCTAATTATAGCAATCAGCCCCAGCATTTT. It encodes CASPHLEAEANYSNQPQHF. The full variable domain, rest sourced from reference TRBV19 and TRBJ1-5, is DGGITQSPKYLFRKEGQNVTLSCEQNLNHDAMYWYRQDPGQGLRLIYYSQIVNDFQKGDIAEGYSVSREKKESFPLTVTSAQKNPTAFYLCASPHLEAEANYSNQPQHFGDGTRLSIL.

The V gene is TRBV7-9, the J gene TRBJ2-1, with D possibly being TRBD1 (6 bases). V lost 2 bases, J lost 0 bases, and 17 bases lay in between. There are 18 residues in the CDR3. The germline V gene encodes CDR1 SEHNR and CDR2 FQNEAQ (reference sequence). CDR3 sequence (DNA): TGTGCCAGCAGCTTAAGACAGGCTGGGAGTAGCTCCTACAATGAGCAGTTCTTC. This gives the protein CASSLRQAGSSSYNEQFF.

This clone has only a few counts. This chain links TRBV6-4 with TRBJ1-4, with D uncertain. This CDR3 is built from 16 residues. CDR1 is MRHNA, CDR2 SNTAGT, per germline. Trimming took off 6 bases at V and 5 bases at J, with 19 bases between the two ends. CDR3 DNA sequence: TGTGCCAGCAGCTCCGGTACTCGGGTTTGGAATGAAAAACTGTTTTTT. Its protein product is CASSSGTRVWNEKLFF.

In this sample, this clone turned up a few times. This chain uses TRBV27 with TRBJ2-3; D is perhaps TRBD1 or TRBD2 (6 bases each). V was shortened by 3 bases and J by 3 bases, with 13 bases between the two germline ends. In germline, CDR1 is MNHEY, CDR2 SMNVEV (reference sequence). The CDR3 consists of 15 residues. The DNA of the CDR3 is TGTGCCAGCAGTTTTGGCGAGGGGGGAACAGATACGCAGTATTTT. Translating it yields CASSFGEGGTDTQYF.

In its sample, this clone was seen a few times. The V call is TRBV7-2, the J call TRBJ2-5, with 12 bases fitting TRBD2. CDR3 length: 16 residues. V gave up 4 bases and J gave up 1 base; unmatched junction bases: 4. Germline assignment: CDR1 SGHTA and CDR2 FQGNSA. CDR3 amino acids: CASSSSGLAGQETQYF. CDR3 DNA: TGTGCCAGCAGCTCCTCGGGACTAGCGGGCCAAGAGACCCAGTACTTC.